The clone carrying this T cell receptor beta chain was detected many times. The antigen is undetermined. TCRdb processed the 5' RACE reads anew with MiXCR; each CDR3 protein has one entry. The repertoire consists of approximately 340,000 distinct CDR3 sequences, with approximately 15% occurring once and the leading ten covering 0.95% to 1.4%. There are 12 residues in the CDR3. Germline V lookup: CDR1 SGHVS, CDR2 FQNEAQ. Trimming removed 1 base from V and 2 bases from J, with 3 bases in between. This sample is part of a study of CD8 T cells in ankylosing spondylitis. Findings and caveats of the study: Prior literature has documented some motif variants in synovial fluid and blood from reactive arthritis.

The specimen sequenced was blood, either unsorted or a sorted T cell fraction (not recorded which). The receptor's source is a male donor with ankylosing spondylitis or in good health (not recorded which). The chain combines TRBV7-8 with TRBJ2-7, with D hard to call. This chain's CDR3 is CASSLDPYEQYF. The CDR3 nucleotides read TGTGCCAGCAGCTTAGACCCCTACGAGCAGTACTTC.